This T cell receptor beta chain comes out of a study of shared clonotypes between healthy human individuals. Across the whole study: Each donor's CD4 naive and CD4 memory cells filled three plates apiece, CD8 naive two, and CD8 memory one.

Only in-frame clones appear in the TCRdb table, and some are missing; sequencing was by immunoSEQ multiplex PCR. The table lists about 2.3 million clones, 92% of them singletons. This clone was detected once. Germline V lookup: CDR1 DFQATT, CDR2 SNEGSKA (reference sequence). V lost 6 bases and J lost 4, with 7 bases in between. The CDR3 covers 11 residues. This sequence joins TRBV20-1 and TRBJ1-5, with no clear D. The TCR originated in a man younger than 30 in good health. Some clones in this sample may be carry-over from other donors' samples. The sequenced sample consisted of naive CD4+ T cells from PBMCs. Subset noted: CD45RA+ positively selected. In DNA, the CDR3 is TGCAGTGCCGTGGGGAATCAGCCCCAGCATTTT. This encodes CSAVGNQPQHF.